Below are 21 T cell receptor beta chains sequenced from a single sample in a study of early T cells in non-severe SARS-CoV-2 infection. Each CDR3 protein gets one entry after TCRdb re-called the 5' RACE reads with MiXCR. This table holds about 28,000 distinct CDR3 sequences, 4.6% found once. The source was whole blood, collected at baseline. The receptors were sampled from an adult who was a healthcare worker with PCR-confirmed SARS-CoV-2 infection or an uninfected control (not recorded which).

V usage is TRBV6-6 and J usage is TRBJ2-5; D may match TRBD1 or TRBD2 (5 bases each). Trimming took off 5 bases at V and 13 bases at J, with 14 bases between the two ends. Germline lookup yields CDR1 MNHNY and CDR2 SVGAGI (reference sequence). CDR3 size: 11 residues. The chain's CDR3 is CASSPGAPRYF. CDR3 nucleotides: TGTGCCAGCAGTCCCGGGGCGCCAAGGTACTTC.

The sample holds many counts of this clonotype. The chain is built from TRBV7-3 and TRBJ2-1; TRBD2 aligns across 8 bases. This CDR3 region has 16 residues. J was trimmed by 3 bases and V by 2 bases; bases with no gene match: 6. Per the germline V gene, CDR1 is SGHTA and CDR2 is FQGTGA. CDR3 in DNA: TGTGCCAGCAGCTTACTGGGTAGCGGGGACTACAATGAGCAGTTCTTC. This gives the protein CASSLLGSGDYNEQFF. The full variable domain, rest sourced from reference TRBV7-3 and TRBJ2-1, is GAGVSQTPSNKVTEKGKYVELRCDPISGHTALYWYRQSLGQGPEFLIYFQGTGAADDSGLPNDRFFAVRPEGSVSTLKIQRTERGDSAVYLCASSLLGSGDYNEQFFGPGTRLTVL.

This clonotype has a count of ten or more. The chain has TRBV20-1 and TRBJ2-1; D is possibly TRBD2 (6 bases). CDR1 is DFQATT and CDR2 is SNEGSKA in the germline V gene (reference sequence). This CDR3 contains 15 residues. The germline V and J ends were trimmed by 0 bases and 0 bases, with 9 bases remaining between them. CDR3 DNA sequence: TGCAGTGCTAGAGATCTAGCGAGCTCCTACAATGAGCAGTTCTTC. Its translation: CSARDLASSYNEQFF.

This clonotype was recorded at least ten times. The gene calls are TRBV19 and TRBJ2-5; no firm D call. Trimming cost V 3 bases and J 7 bases, with 9 bases left between them. Per the germline V gene, CDR1 is LNHDA and CDR2 is SQIVND (reference sequence). There are 12 residues in the CDR3. The CDR3 nucleotides read TGTGCCAGTAGTATGCCCGAGAGGACCCAGTACTTC. Protein: CASSMPERTQYF.

This clonotype has at least ten counts. The rearrangement uses TRBV7-6 and TRBJ2-1; a weak D match, TRBD1 (5 bases). The CDR3 extends over 12 amino acids. Trimming shortened V by 5 bases and J by 7 bases, and 9 bases separated the two germline ends. Germline V CDR1 and CDR2: SGHVS, FNYEAQ. The CDR3 spells CASSHQGNEQFF. CDR3 nucleotides: TGTGCCAGCAGCCACCAGGGTAATGAGCAGTTCTTC.

There are many counts of this clonotype. The chain is built from TRBV20-1 and TRBJ2-2, with D possibly matching TRBD2 (5 bases). Germline V gene lookup returns CDR1 DFQATT and CDR2 SNEGSKA (reference sequence). The CDR3 is 15 amino acids. V dropped 1 base and J dropped 2 bases, with 11 bases sitting between them. The CDR3 loop reads CSARVLAVNTGELFF. In DNA form, the CDR3 reads TGCAGTGCTAGAGTCCTAGCAGTCAACACCGGGGAGCTGTTTTTT.

This clonotype was recorded many times. The chain employs TRBV2 and TRBJ2-3; 8 positions agree with TRBD2. Germline V CDR1 and CDR2: SNHLY, FYNNEI. Trimming removed 0 bases from V and 4 bases from J; junction bases left unmatched: 6. There are 16 residues in the CDR3. The CDR3 loop is CASSEAGLANSDTQYF. CDR3 coding DNA: TGTGCCAGCAGTGAAGCCGGACTAGCAAACTCAGATACGCAGTATTTT.

At least ten counts were recorded for this clonotype. The rearrangement joins TRBV18 to TRBJ2-1; no clear D gene. The CDR3 is 16 residues long. Trimming pared 0 bases from V and 7 bases from J, leaving 16 bases between. Per the germline V gene, CDR1 is KGHSH and CDR2 is LQKENI. CDR3 bases: TGTGCCAGCTCACCACCGTCTACCTTTGTGAGTAATGAGCAGTTCTTC. The encoded protein is CASSPPSTFVSNEQFF.

This clonotype was counted many times. The chain couples TRBV12-3 or TRBV12-4 to TRBJ2-5; D ambiguous. The CDR3 is 13 residues long. Trimming left V 6 bases short and J 4 bases short, with 12 bases between. The CDR3 region is CASSRPETETQYF. In DNA, the CDR3 is TGTGCCAGCAGCCGCCCAGAAACAGAGACCCAGTACTTC.

The rearrangement joins TRBV15 to TRBJ2-7; 9 positions agree with TRBD2. V lost 5 bases and J lost 3; bases outside the gene matches: 5. Germline CDR1 reads LNHNV; CDR2 reads YYDKDF (reference sequence). The CDR3 has 14 amino acids. The CDR3, as DNA: TGTGCCACCAGCGCGGGACTAGCAGGCTACGAGCAGTACTTC. It translates to CATSAGLAGYEQYF.

This clonotype was picked up many times. The chain carries TRBV4-2 and TRBJ2-2; D remains ambiguous. Trimming left V 2 bases short and J 5 bases short, with 18 bases between. The length of the CDR3 is 17 residues. CDR1 and CDR2 from the germline V gene are LGHNA and YNFKEQ. CDR3 amino acids: CASSQPSGKVGTGELFF. As DNA, the CDR3 is TGTGCCAGCAGCCAACCTAGTGGGAAAGTAGGTACCGGGGAGCTGTTTTTT.

Ten or more counts support this clonotype. This chain connects TRBV7-2 to TRBJ1-1, with D unresolved. The CDR3 is 14 amino acids. CDR1 is SGHTA and CDR2 is FQGNSA in the germline V gene. V lost 0 bases and J lost 4, with 9 bases in between. The CDR3 is CASSLAPWGTEAFF. The CDR3 DNA sequence: TGTGCCAGCAGCTTAGCGCCCTGGGGCACTGAAGCTTTCTTT.

This clonotype occurred many times. The genes are TRBV24-1 and TRBJ2-5; the D gene is possibly TRBD1 (5 bases). The germline gives CDR1 KGHDR, CDR2 SFDVKD. The CDR3 length is 15 residues. The ends were cut back, 4 bases at V and 1 base at J, with 12 bases in the middle. Written as DNA, the CDR3 is TGTGCCACCAGTGACCCAGGGCCAGCCCAAGAGACCCAGTACTTC. Protein: CATSDPGPAQETQYF.

The sample holds many counts of this clonotype. V usage is TRBV28 and J usage is TRBJ2-1; TRBD2 matches at 9 bases. V lost 3 bases and J lost 2; bases outside the gene matches: 8. The germline V gene has CDR1 MDHEN and CDR2 SYDVKM. CDR3 length: 17 residues. The CDR3, as DNA: TGTGCCAGCAGTTTGGCAGGAGCGGGAGGTCCCTACAATGAGCAGTTCTTC. It yields the protein CASSLAGAGGPYNEQFF.

At least ten counts were recorded for this clonotype. V is TRBV9 and J is TRBJ2-2; possibly TRBD1 for D (5 bases). V was pared by 0 bases and J by 1 base, with 10 bases between. The CDR3 runs to 16 residues. Per the germline V gene, CDR1 is SGDLS and CDR2 is YYNGEE. The CDR3: CASSVGRTGNTGELFF. The CDR3 DNA reads TGTGCCAGCAGCGTAGGGCGAACAGGGAACACCGGGGAGCTGTTTTTT.

This clonotype was seen more than once but under ten times. The V gene is TRBV2, the J gene TRBJ2-3; TRBD2 matches 12 bases. CDR3 size: 16 residues. Germline trimming cut 6 bases from V and 4 bases from J; bases unmatched to any gene: 8. The germline CDR1 and CDR2 sequences are SNHLY and FYNNEI. The CDR3 DNA sequence: TGTGCCAGCAGGAGACTAGCGGGAGTAACCGCAGATACGCAGTATTTT. It encodes CASRRLAGVTADTQYF.

This clonotype occurred many times. The chain carries TRBV6-2 or TRBV6-3 and TRBJ1-2; D is uncertain. V dropped 5 bases and J dropped 13 bases, with 14 bases sitting between them. Looked up from germline, CDR1 is MNHEY and CDR2 is SVGEGT. The CDR3 runs 11 residues. As DNA, the CDR3 is TGTGCCAGCAGTGCCCCTGAGTCCCTCACCTTC. Translated: CASSAPESLTF.

This clonotype has just a few counts. This chain uses TRBV7-3 with TRBJ2-2; the D is unclear. The CDR3 is made up of 17 amino acids. Germline-derived CDR1 and CDR2 are SGHTA and FQGTGA. V lost 1 base and J 2 bases, leaving 14 bases between the germline ends. The DNA of the CDR3 is TGTGCCAGCAGCTTAAGAGAAACGGCTGCTAACACCGGGGAGCTGTTTTTT. This sequence encodes CASSLRETAANTGELFF.

This clonotype was counted many times. The V gene is TRBV6-5, the J gene TRBJ2-3; 12 bases agree with TRBD2. Germline CDR1 reads MNHEY; CDR2 reads SVGAGI. This CDR3 has 16 amino acids. V lost 6 bases and J lost 4; bases outside the gene matches: 8. The CDR3 is CASRETSGGFPDTQYF. CDR3 sequence (DNA): TGTGCCAGCAGAGAGACTAGCGGGGGTTTCCCAGATACGCAGTATTTT.

This clonotype has a count of ten or more. The V gene is TRBV14, the J gene TRBJ2-6, with D tentatively TRBD1 (5 bases). Trimming removed 6 bases from V and 2 bases from J, with 11 bases in between. CDR1 and CDR2 from the germline V gene are SGHDN and FVKESK. The CDR3 length is 15 residues. The CDR3 DNA reads TGTGCCAGCAGACTTGCAGGGACTGGGGCCAACGTCCTGACTTTC. Translating it yields CASRLAGTGANVLTF. Looking up the rest from reference TRBV14 and TRBJ2-6 gives the full variable domain: EAGVTQFPSHSVIEKGQTVTLRCDPISGHDNLYWYRRVMGKEIKFLLHFVKESKQDESGMPNNRFLAERTGGTYSTLKVQPAELEDSGVYFCASRLAGTGANVLTFGAGSRLTVL.

The chain joins TRBV4-1 to TRBJ1-2; D not certain. This CDR3 region has 16 residues. Trimming removed 1 base at V and 7 bases at J, with 19 bases between. Germline assignment: CDR1 MGHRA and CDR2 YSYEKL. This CDR3 is CASSQGVGRIPIGYTF. The CDR3 coding sequence is TGCGCCAGCAGCCAAGGCGTCGGCAGGATACCTATTGGCTACACCTTC.